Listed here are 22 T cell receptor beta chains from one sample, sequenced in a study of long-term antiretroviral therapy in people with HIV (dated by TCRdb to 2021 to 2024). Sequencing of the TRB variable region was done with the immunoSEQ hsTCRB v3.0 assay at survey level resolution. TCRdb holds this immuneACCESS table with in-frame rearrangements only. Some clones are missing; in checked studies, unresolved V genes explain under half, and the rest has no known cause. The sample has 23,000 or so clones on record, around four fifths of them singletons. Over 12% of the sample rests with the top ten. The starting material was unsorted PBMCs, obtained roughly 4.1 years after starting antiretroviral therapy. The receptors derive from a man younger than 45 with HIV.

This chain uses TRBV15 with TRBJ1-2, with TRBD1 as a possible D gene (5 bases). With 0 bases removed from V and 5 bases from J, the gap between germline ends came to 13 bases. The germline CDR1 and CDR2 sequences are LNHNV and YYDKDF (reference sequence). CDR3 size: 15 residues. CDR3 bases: TGTGCCACCAGCAGAGATGGGGGGAGTGGATATGGCTACACCTTC. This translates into CATSRDGGSGYGYTF.

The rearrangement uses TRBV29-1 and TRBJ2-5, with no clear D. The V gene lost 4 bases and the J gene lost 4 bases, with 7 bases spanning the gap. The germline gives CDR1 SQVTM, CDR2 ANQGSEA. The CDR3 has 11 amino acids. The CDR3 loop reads CSVGERETQYF. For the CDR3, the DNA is TGCAGCGTTGGAGAGCGAGAGACCCAGTACTTC.

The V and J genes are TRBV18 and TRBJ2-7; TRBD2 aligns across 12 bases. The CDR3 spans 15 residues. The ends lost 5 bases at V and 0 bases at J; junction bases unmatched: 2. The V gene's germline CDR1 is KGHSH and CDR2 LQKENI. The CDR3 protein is CASSTTSGSSYEQYF. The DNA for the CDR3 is TGTGCCAGCTCAACGACTAGCGGGAGCTCCTACGAGCAGTACTTC.

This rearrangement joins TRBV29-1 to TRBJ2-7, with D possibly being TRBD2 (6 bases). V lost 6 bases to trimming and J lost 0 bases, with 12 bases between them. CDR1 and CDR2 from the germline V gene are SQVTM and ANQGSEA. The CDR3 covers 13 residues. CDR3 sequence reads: CSVVAAFSYEQYF. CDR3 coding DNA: TGCAGCGTAGTAGCGGCTTTCTCCTACGAGCAGTACTTC.

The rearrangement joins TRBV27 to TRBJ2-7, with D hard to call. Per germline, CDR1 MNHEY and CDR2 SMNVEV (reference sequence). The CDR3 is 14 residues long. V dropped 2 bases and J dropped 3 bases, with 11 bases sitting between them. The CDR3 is CASSLRRTDYEQYF. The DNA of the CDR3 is TGTGCCAGCAGTTTACGCCGGACCGACTACGAGCAGTACTTC.

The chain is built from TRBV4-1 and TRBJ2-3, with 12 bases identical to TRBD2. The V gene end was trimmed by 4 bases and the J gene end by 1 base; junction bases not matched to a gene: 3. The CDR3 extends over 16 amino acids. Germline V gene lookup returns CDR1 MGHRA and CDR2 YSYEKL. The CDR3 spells CASSPRLAGGTDTQYF. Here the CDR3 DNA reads TGCGCCAGCAGCCCGAGACTAGCGGGGGGCACAGATACGCAGTATTTT.

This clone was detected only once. CDR3 nucleotide sequence: TGTGCCAGCAGCTCCGAAGGGAGTCAGCCCCAGCATTTT. This encodes CASSSEGSQPQHF. The chain uses TRBV7-9 and TRBJ1-5; D call uncertain. This CDR3 spans 13 amino acids. V was shortened by 4 bases and J by 6 bases, with 10 bases between the two germline ends. CDR1 and CDR2 (germline): SEHNR, FQNEAQ (reference sequence).

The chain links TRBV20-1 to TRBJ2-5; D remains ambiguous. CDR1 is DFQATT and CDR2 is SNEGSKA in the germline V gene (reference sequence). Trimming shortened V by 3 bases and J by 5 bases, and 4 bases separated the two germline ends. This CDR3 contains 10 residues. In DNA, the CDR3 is TGCAGTGCTAGGCGGGAGACCCAGTACTTC. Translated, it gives CSARRETQYF.

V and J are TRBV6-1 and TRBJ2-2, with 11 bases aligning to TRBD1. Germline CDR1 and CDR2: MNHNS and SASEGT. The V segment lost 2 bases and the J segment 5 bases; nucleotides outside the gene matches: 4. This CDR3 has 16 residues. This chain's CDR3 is CASSERDRGSTGELFF. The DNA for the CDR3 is TGTGCCAGCAGTGAACGGGACAGGGGGTCAACCGGGGAGCTGTTTTTT.

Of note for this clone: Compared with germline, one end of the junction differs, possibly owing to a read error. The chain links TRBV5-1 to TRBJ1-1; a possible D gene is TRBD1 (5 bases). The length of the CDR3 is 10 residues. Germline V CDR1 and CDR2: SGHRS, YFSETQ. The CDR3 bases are TGCGCCAGCAGCTGGGGGGGGGTTCGCTTT. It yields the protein CASSWGGVRF.

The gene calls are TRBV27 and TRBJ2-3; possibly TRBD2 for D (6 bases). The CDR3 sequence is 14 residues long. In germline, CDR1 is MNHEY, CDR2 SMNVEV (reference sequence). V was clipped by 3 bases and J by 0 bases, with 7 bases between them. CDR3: CASSFGGSTDTQYF. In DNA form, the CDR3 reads TGTGCCAGCAGTTTCGGGGGTAGCACAGATACGCAGTATTTT.

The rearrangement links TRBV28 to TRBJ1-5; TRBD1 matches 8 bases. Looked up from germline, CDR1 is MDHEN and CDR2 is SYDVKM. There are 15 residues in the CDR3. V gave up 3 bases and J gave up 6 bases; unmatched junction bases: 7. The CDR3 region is CASSFGQGAFQPQHF. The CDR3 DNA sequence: TGTGCCAGCAGTTTCGGGCAGGGGGCGTTTCAGCCCCAGCATTTT. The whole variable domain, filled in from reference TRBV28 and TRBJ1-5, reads DVKVTQSSRYLVKRTGEKVFLECVQDMDHENMFWYRQDPGLGLRLIYFSYDVKMKEKGDIPEGYSVSREKKERFSLILESASTNQTSMYLCASSFGQGAFQPQHFGDGTRLSIL.

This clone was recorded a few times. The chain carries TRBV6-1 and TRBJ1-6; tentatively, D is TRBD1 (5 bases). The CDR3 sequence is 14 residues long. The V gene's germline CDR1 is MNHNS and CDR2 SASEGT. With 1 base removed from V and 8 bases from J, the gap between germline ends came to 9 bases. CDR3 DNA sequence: TGTGCCAGCAGTGAAGGTGGGGGGGATTCACCCCTCCACTTT. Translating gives CASSEGGGDSPLHF.

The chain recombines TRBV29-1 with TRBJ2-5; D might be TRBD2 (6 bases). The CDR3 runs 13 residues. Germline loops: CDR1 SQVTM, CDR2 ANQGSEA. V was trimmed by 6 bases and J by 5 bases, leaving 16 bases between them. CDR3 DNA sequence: TGCAGCGTCAACCCCAGGGCGGGGGAGACCCAGTACTTC. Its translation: CSVNPRAGETQYF.

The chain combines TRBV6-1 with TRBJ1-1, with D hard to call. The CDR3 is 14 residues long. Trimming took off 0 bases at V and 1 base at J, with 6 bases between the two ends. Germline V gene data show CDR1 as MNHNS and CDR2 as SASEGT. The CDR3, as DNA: TGTGCCAGCAGTGAAGCAAACAGGAACACTGAAGCTTTCTTT. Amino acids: CASSEANRNTEAFF.

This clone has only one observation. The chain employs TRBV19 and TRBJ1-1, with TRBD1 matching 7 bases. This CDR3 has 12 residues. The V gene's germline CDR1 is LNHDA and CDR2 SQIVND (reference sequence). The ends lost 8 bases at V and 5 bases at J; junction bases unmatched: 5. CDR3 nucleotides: TGTGCCAGTGGGGAACAGGGGACTGAAGCTTTCTTT. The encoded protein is CASGEQGTEAFF.

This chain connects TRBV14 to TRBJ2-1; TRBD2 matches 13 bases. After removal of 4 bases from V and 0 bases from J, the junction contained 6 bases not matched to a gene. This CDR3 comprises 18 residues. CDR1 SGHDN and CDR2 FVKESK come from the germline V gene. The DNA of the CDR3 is TGTGCCAGCAGCCGGACTAGCGGGAGAGCCCTCTCCTACAATGAGCAGTTCTTC. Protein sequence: CASSRTSGRALSYNEQFF.

The CDR3 DNA follows: TGTGCCAGCAGACCGCAGACGGGCCACTATGGCTACACCTTC. Amino acid sequence: CASRPQTGHYGYTF. The chain uses TRBV28 and TRBJ1-2; D unclear. Trimming pared 6 bases from V and 3 bases from J, leaving 14 bases between. The CDR3 sequence is 14 residues long. Germline CDR1 MDHEN, CDR2 SYDVKM.

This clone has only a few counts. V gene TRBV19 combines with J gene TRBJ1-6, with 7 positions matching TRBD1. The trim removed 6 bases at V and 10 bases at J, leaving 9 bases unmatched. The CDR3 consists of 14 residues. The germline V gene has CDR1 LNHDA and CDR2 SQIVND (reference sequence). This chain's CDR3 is CASRDRLRTSPLHF. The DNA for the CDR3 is TGTGCCAGTAGGGACAGGTTACGAACCTCACCCCTCCACTTT.

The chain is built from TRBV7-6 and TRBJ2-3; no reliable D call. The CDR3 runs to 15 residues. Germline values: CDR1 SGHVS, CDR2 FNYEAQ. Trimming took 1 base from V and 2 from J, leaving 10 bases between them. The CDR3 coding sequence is TGTGCCAGCAGCTTAGAACGGAGACCCACAGATACGCAGTATTTT. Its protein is CASSLERRPTDTQYF.

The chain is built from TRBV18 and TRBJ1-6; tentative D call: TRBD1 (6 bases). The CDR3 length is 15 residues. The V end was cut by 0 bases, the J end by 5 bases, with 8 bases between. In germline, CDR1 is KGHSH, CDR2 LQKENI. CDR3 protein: CASSPPGGNNSPLHF. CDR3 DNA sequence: TGTGCCAGCTCACCACCAGGGGGGAATAATTCACCCCTCCACTTT.

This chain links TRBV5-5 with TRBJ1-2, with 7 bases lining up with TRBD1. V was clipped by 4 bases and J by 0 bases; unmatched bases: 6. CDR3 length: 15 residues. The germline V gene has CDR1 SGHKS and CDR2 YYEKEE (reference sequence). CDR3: CASSPGQGANYGYTF. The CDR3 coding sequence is TGTGCCAGCAGCCCTGGGCAGGGGGCTAACTATGGCTACACCTTC.